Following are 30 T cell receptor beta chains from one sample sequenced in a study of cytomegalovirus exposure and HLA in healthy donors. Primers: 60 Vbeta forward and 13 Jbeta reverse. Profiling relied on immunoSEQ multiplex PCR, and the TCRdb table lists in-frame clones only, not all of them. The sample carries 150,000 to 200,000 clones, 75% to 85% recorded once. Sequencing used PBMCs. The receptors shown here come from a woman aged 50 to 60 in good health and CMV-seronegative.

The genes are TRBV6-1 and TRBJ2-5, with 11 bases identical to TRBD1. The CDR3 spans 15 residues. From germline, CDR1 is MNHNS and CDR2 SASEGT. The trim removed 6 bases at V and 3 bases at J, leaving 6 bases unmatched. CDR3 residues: CASRPGTGGKETQYF. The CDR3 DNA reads TGTGCCAGCAGACCCGGGACAGGGGGAAAAGAGACCCAGTACTTC.

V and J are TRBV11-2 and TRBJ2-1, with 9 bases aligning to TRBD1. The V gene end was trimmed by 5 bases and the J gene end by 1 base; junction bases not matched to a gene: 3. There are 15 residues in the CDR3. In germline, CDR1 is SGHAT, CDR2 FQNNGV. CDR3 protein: CASSPGQGSYNEQFF. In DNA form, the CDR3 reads TGTGCCAGCAGCCCCGGACAGGGGTCCTACAATGAGCAGTTCTTC. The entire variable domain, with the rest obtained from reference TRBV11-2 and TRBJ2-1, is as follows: EAGVAQSPRYKIIEKRQSVAFWCNPISGHATLYWYQQILGQGPKLLIQFQNNGVVDDSQLPKDRFSAERLKGVDSTLKIQPAKLEDSAVYLCASSPGQGSYNEQFFGPGTRLTVL.

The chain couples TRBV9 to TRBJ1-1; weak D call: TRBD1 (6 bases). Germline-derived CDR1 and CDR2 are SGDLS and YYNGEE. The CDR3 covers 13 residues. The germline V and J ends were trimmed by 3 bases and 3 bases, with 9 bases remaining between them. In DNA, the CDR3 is TGTGCCAGCAGCGCGCAGGGGTACACTGAAGCTTTCTTT. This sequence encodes CASSAQGYTEAFF.

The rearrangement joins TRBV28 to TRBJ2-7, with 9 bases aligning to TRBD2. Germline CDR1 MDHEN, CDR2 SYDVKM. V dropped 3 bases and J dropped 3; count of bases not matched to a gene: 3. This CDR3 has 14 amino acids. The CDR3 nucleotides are TGTGCCAGCAGTTTGGCGGGAGGGCTCTACGAGCAGTACTTC. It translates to CASSLAGGLYEQYF. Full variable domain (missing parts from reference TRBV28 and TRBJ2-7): DVKVTQSSRYLVKRTGEKVFLECVQDMDHENMFWYRQDPGLGLRLIYFSYDVKMKEKGDIPEGYSVSREKKERFSLILESASTNQTSMYLCASSLAGGLYEQYFGPGTRLTVT.

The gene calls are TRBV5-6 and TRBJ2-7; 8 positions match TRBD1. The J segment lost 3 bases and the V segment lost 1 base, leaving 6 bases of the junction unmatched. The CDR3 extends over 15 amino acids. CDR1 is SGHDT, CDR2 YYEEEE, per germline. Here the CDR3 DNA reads TGTGCCAGCAGCTTGTTTCAGGGGGCGAGCTACGAGCAGTACTTC. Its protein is CASSLFQGASYEQYF.

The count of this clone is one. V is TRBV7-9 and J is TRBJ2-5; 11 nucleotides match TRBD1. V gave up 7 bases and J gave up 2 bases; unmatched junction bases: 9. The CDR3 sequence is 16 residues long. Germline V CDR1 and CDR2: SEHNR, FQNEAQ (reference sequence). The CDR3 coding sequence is TGTGCCAGCATCGAAGGACAGGGGGCTACTCAAGAGACCCAGTACTTC. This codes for CASIEGQGATQETQYF.

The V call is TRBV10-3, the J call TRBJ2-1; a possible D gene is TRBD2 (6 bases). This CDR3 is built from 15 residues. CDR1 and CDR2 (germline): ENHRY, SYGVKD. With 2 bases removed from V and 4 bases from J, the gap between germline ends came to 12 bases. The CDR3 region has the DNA TGTGCCATCAGTGAGGGGGGAGGACTTTACAATGAGCAGTTCTTC. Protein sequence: CAISEGGGLYNEQFF.

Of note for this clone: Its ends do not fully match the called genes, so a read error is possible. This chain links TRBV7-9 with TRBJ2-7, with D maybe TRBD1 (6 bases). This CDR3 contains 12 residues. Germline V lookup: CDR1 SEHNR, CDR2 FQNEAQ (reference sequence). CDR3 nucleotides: TGTTCCAGCAGCTTACAGGGTTACGAGCAGTACTTC. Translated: CSSSLQGYEQYF.

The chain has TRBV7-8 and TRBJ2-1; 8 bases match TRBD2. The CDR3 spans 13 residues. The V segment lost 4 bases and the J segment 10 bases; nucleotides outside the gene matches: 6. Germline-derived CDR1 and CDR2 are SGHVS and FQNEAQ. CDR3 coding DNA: TGTGCCAGCAGCTCTAGCGGGTTCGGGGAGCAGTTCTTC. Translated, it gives CASSSSGFGEQFF.

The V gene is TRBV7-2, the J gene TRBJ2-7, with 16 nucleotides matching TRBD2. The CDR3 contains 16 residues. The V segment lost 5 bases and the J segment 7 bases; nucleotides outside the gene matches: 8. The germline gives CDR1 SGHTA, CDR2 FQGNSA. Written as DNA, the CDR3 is TGTGCCAGCAGCCCGGGACTAGCGGGAGGGCCGCGGGAGCAGTACTTC. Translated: CASSPGLAGGPREQYF.

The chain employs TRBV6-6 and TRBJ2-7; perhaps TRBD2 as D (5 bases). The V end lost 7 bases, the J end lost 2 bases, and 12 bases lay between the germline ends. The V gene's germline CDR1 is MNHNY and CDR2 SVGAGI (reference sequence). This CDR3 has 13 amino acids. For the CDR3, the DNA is TGTGCCAGCAACGAGGGCAGTCCCTACGAGCAGTACTTC. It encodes CASNEGSPYEQYF.

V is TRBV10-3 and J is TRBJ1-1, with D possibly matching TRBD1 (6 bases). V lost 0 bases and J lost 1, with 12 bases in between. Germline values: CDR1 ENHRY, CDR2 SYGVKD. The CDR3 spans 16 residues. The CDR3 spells CAISESLDSPNTEAFF. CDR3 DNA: TGTGCCATCAGTGAGTCGTTGGACAGCCCGAACACTGAAGCTTTCTTT.

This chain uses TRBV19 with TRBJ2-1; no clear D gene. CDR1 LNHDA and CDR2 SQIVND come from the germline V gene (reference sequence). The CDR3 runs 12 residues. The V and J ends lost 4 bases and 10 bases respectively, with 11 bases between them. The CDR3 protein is CASSRYTNEQFF. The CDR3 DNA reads TGTGCCAGTAGTAGATACACTAACGAGCAGTTCTTC.

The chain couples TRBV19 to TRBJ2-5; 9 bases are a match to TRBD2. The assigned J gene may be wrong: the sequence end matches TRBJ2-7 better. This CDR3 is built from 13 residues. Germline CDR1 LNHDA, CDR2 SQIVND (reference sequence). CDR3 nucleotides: TGTGCCAGTAGTATGACTAGCGGTGGCGAGCAGTACTTC. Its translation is CASSMTSGGEQYF.

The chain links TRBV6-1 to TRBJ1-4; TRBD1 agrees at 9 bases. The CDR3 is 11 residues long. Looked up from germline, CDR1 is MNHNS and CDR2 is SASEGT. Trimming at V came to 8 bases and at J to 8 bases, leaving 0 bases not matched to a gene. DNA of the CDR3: TGTGCCAGCGACAGGGGGGAAAAACTGTTTTTT. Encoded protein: CASDRGEKLFF.

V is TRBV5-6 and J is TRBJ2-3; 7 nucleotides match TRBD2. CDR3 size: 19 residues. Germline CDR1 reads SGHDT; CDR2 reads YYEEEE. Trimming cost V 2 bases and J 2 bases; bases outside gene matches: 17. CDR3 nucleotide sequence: TGTGCCAGCAGCTTCTGGGGAGGGACCGGCGGAAGATACACAGATACGCAGTATTTT. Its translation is CASSFWGGTGGRYTDTQYF.

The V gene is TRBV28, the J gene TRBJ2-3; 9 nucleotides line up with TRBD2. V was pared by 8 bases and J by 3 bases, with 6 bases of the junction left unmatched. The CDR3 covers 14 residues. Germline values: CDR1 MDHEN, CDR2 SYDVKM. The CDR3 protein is CASLAGDGTDTQYF. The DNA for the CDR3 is TGTGCCAGCTTAGCGGGAGATGGTACAGATACGCAGTATTTT.

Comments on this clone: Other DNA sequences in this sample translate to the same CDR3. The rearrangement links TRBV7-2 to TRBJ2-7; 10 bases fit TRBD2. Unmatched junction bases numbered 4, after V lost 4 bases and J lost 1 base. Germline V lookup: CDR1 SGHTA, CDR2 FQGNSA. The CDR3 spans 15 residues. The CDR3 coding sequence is TGTGCCAGCAGCTCGAGGACTAGCGGTTCCTACGAGCAGTACTTC. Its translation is CASSSRTSGSYEQYF.

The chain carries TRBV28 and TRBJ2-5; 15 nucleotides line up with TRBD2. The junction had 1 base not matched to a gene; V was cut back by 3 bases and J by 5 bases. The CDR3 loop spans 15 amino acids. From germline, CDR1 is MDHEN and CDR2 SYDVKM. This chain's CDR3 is CASSFGLAGGETQYF. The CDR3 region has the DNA TGTGCCAGCAGTTTCGGACTAGCGGGAGGGGAGACCCAGTACTTC.

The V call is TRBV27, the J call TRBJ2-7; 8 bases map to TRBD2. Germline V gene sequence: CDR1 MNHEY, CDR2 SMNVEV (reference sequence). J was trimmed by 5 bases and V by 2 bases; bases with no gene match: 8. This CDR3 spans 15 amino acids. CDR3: CASSLTGGSYHEQYF. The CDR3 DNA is TGTGCCAGCAGTTTAACGGGAGGGAGCTACCACGAGCAGTACTTC.

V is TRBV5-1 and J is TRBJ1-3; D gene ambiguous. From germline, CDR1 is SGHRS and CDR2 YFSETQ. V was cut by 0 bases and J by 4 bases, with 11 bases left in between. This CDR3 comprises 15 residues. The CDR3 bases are TGCGCCAGCAGCTTGGCTTTGGGCCGGGGAAACACCATATATTTT. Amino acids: CASSLALGRGNTIYF.

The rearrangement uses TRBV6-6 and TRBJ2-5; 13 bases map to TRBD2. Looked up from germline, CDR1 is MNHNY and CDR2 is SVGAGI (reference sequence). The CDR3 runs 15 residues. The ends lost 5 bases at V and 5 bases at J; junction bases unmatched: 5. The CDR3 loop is CASSTSGRAGETQYF. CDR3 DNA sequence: TGTGCCAGCAGTACTAGCGGGAGGGCGGGCGAGACCCAGTACTTC.

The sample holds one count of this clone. CDR3 sequence (DNA): TGTGCCAGCTCACCACCCCCAGAAACCGGGGAGCTGTTTTTT. Translation gives CASSPPPETGELFF. The chain has TRBV18 and TRBJ2-2; no firm D call. In germline, CDR1 is KGHSH, CDR2 LQKENI. CDR3 length: 14 amino acids. V was pared by 0 bases and J by 5 bases, with 7 bases between.

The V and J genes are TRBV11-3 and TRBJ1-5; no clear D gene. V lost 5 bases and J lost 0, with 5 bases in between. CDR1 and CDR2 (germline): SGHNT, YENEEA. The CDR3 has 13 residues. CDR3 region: CASSADSNQPQHF. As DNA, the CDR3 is TGTGCCAGCAGCGCAGATAGCAATCAGCCCCAGCATTTT.

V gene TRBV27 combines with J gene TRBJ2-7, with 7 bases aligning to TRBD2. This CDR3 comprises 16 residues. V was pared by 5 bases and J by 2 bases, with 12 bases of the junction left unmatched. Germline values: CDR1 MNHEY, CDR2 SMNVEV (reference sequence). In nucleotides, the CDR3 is TGTGCCAGCAGTCCCTGGACTGAGCGGGGAGCCTACGAGCAGTACTTC. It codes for CASSPWTERGAYEQYF.

The CDR3, as DNA: TGTGCCAGCAGCGTTAGCAGGGGTAGCAATCAGCCCCAGCATTTT. Protein: CASSVSRGSNQPQHF. The chain uses TRBV9 and TRBJ1-5; D might be TRBD1 (6 bases). The V end lost 2 bases, the J end lost 0 bases, and 9 bases lay between the germline ends. This CDR3 is built from 15 residues. Germline CDR1 reads SGDLS; CDR2 reads YYNGEE.

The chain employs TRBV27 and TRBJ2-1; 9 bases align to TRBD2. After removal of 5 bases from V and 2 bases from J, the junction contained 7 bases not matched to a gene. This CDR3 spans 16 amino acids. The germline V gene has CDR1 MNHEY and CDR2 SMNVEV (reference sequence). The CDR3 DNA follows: TGTGCCAGCAGTGTATATAGCGGGAGCCCCTACAATGAGCAGTTCTTC. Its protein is CASSVYSGSPYNEQFF.

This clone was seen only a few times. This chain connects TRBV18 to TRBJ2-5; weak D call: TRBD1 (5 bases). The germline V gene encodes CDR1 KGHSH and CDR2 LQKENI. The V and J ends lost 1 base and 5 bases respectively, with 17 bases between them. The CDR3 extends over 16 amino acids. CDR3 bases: TGTGCCAGCTCACCACTCAGGGCAGGACAAGGGGAGACCCAGTACTTC. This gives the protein CASSPLRAGQGETQYF.

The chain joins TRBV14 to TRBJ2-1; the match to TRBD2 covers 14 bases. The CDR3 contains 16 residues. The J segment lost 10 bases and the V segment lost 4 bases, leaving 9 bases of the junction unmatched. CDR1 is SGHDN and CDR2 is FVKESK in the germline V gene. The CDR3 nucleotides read TGTGCCAGCAGCCCCCGGGGACTAGCGGGAGAAGAAGAGCAGTTCTTC. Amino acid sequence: CASSPRGLAGEEEQFF. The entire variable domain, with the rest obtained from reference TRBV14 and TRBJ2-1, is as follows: EAGVTQFPSHSVIEKGQTVTLRCDPISGHDNLYWYRRVMGKEIKFLLHFVKESKQDESGMPNNRFLAERTGGTYSTLKVQPAELEDSGVYFCASSPRGLAGEEEQFFGPGTRLTVL.

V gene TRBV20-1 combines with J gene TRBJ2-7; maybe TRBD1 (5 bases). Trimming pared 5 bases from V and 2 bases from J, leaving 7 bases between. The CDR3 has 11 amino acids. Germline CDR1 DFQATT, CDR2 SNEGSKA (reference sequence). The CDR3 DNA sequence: TGCAGTGCTGACAGAACCTACGAGCAGTACTTC. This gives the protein CSADRTYEQYF.